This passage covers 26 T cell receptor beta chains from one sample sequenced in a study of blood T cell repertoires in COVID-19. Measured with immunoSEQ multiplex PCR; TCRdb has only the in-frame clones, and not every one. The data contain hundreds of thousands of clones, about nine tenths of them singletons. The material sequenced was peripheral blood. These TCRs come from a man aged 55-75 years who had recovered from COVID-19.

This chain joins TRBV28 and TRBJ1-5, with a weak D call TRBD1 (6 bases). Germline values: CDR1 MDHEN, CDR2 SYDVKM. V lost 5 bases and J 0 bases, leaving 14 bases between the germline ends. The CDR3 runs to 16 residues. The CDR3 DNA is TGTGCCAGCAGTCCAAGGGGGGACTATAGCAATCAGCCCCAGCATTTT. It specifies CASSPRGDYSNQPQHF.

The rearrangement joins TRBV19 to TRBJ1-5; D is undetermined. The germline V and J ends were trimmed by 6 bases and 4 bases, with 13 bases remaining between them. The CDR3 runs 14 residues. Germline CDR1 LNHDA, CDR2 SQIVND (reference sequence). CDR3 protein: CASSKKRENQPQHF. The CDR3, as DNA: TGTGCCAGTAGCAAAAAGAGGGAGAATCAGCCCCAGCATTTT.

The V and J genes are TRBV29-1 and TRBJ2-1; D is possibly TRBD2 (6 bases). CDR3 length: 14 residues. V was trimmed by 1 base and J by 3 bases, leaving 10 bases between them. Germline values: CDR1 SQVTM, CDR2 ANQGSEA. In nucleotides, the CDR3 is TGCAGCGTTGAAGGACAGACTAGCTACAATGAGCAGTTCTTC. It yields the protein CSVEGQTSYNEQFF.

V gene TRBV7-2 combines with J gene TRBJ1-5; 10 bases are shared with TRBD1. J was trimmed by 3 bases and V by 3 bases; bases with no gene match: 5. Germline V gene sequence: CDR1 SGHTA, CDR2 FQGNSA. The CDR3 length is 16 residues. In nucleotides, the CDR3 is TGTGCCAGCAGCTTTGCCGGGACAGGGGCCAATCAGCCCCAGCATTTT. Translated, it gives CASSFAGTGANQPQHF.

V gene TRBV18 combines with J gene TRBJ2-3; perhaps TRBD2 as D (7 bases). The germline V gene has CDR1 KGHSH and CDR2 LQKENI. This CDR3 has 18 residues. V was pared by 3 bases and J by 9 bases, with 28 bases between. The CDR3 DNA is TGTGCCAGCTCACCCGCGGGACGGATACTCTCGGGGGGCGAGACGCAGTATTTT. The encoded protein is CASSPAGRILSGGETQYF.

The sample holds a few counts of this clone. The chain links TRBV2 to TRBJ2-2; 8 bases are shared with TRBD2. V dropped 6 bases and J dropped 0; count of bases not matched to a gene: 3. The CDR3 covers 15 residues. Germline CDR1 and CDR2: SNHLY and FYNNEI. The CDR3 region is CASRGTSTNTGELFF. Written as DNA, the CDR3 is TGTGCCAGCAGGGGGACTAGTACGAACACCGGGGAGCTGTTTTTT. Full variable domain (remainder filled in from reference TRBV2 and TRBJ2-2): EPEVTQTPSHQVTQMGQEVILRCVPISNHLYFYWYRQILGQKVEFLVSFYNNEISEKSEIFDDQFSVERPDGSNFTLKIRSTKLEDSAMYFCASRGTSTNTGELFFGEGSRLTVL.

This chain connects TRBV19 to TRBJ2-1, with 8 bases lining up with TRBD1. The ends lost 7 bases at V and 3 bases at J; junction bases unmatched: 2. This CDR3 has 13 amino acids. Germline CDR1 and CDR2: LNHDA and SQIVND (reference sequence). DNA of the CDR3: TGTGCCAGTAAAGGGACAGGCTACAATGAGCAGTTCTTC. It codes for CASKGTGYNEQFF. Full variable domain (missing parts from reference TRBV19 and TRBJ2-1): DGGITQSPKYLFRKEGQNVTLSCEQNLNHDAMYWYRQDPGQGLRLIYYSQIVNDFQKGDIAEGYSVSREKKESFPLTVTSAQKNPTAFYLCASKGTGYNEQFFGPGTRLTVL.

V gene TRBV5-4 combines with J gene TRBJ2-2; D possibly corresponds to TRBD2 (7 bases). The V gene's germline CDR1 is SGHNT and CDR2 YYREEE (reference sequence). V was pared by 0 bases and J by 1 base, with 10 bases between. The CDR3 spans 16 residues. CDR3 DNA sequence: TGTGCCAGCAGCTTGGGCGGGGGCCAGAACACCGGGGAGCTGTTTTTT. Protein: CASSLGGGQNTGELFF.

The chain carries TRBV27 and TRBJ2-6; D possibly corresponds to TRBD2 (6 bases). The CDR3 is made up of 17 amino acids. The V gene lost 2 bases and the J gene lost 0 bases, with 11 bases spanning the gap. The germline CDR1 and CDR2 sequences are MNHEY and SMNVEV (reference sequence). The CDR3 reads CASSLLTGSSGANVLTF. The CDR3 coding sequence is TGTGCCAGCAGTTTACTCACCGGGAGCTCTGGGGCCAACGTCCTGACTTTC.

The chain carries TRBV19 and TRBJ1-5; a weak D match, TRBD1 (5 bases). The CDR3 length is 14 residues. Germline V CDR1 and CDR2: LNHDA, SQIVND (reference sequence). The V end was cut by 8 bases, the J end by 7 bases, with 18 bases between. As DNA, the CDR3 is TGTGCCAGTCACCCGGGGGAAGGAGGACAGCCCCAGCATTTT. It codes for CASHPGEGGQPQHF.

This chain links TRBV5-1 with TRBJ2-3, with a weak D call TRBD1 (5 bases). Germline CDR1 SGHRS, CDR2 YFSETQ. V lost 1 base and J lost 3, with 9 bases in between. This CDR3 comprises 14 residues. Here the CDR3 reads CASSLTGRTDTQYF. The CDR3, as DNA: TGCGCCAGCAGCTTGACAGGACGGACAGATACGCAGTATTTT.

The CDR3 DNA reads as TGTGCCAGCAGCACCGACGGGACTCGGGGCAGGTATGAGCAGTTCTTC. Its protein is CASSTDGTRGRYEQFF. V gene TRBV9 combines with J gene TRBJ2-1, with TRBD2 as a possible D gene (6 bases). This CDR3 contains 16 residues. CDR1 is SGDLS, CDR2 YYNGEE, per germline. Trimming stripped 4 bases from V and 8 bases from J, with 22 bases between.

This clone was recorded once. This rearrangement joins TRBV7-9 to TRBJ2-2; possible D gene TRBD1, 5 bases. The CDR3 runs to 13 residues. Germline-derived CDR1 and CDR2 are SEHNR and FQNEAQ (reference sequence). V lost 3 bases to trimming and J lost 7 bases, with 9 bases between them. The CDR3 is CASSFGALGELFF. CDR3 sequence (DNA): TGTGCCAGCAGCTTTGGGGCCCTCGGGGAGCTGTTTTTT.

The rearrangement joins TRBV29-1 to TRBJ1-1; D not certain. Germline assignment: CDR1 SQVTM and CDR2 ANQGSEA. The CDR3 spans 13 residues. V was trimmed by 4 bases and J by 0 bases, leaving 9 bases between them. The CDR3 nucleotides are TGCAGCGTTGCACTACTCATGAACACTGAAGCTTTCTTT. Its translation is CSVALLMNTEAFF.

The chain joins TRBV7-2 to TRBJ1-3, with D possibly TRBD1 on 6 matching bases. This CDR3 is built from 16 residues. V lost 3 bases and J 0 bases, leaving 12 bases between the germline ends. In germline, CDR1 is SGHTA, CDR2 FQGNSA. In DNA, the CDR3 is TGTGCCAGCAGCTTTTACCAGGGGATCTCTGGAAACACCATATATTTT. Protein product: CASSFYQGISGNTIYF.

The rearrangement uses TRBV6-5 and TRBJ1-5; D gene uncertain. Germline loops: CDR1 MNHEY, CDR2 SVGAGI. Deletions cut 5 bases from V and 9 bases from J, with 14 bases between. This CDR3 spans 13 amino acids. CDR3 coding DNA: TGTGCCAGCAGTAAGGGAGACTTGGGGCCCCAGCATTTT. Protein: CASSKGDLGPQHF.

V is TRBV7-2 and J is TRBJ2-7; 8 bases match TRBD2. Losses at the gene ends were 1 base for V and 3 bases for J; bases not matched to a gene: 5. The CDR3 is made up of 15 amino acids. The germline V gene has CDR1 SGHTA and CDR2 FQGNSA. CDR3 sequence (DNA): TGTGCCAGCAGCTTAGTTCCGGGAGGGCTCTACGAGCAGTACTTC. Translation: CASSLVPGGLYEQYF. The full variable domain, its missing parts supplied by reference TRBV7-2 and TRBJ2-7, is GAGVSQSPSNKVTEKGKDVELRCDPISGHTALYWYRQSLGQGLEFLIYFQGNSAPDKSGLPSDRFSAERTGGSVSTLTIQRTQQEDSAVYLCASSLVPGGLYEQYFGPGTRLTVT.

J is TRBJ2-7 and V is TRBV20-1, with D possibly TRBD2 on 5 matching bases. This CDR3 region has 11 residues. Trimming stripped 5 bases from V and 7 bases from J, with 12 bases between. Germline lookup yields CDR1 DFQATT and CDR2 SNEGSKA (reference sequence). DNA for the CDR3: TGCAGTGCTGGGGAGTGGCCTGAGCAGTACTTC. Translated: CSAGEWPEQYF.

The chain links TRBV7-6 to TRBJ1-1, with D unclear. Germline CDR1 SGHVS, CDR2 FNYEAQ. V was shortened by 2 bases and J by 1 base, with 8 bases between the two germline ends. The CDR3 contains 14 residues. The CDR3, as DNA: TGTGCCAGCAGCTTACGGAGTCCGAACACTGAAGCTTTCTTT. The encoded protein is CASSLRSPNTEAFF.

CDR3: CASSLRGTNEKLFF. The CDR3 bases are TGTGCCAGCAGTTTAAGGGGAACTAATGAAAAACTGTTTTTT. The chain couples TRBV28 to TRBJ1-4; the D gene is possibly TRBD1 (5 bases). There are 14 residues in the CDR3. Trimming left V 2 bases short and J 1 base short, with 5 bases between. Germline V gene data show CDR1 as MDHEN and CDR2 as SYDVKM.

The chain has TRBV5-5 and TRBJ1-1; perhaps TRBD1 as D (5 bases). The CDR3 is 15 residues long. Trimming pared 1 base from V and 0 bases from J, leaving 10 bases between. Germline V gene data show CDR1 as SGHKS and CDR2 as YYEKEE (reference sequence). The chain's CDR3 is CASSLYSGMNTEAFF. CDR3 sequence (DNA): TGTGCCAGCAGCTTGTATTCAGGGATGAACACTGAAGCTTTCTTT.

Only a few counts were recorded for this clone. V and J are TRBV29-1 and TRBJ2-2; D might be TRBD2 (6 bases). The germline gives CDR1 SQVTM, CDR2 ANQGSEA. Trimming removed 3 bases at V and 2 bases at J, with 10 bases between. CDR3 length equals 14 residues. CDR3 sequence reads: CSVDRGLNTGELFF. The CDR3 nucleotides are TGCAGCGTTGATAGGGGACTCAACACCGGGGAGCTGTTTTTT.

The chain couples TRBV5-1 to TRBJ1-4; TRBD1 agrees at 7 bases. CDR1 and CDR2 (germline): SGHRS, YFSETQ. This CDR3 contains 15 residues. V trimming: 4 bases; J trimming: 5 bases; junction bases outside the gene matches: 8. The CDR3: CASSQIGTVNEKLFF. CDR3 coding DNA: TGCGCCAGCAGCCAGATCGGGACAGTGAATGAAAAACTGTTTTTT.

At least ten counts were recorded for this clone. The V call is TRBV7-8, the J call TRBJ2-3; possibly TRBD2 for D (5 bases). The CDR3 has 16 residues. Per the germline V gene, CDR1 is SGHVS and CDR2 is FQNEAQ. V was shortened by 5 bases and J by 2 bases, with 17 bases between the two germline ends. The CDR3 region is CASSPRMEALTDTQYF. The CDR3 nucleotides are TGTGCCAGCAGCCCAAGGATGGAGGCGCTCACAGATACGCAGTATTTT.

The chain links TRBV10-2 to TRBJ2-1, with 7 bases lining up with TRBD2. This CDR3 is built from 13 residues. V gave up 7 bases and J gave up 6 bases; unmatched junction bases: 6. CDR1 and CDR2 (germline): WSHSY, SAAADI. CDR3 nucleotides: TGCGCCAGCATCTGGGCGGGAGCCAATGAGCAGTTCTTC. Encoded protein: CASIWAGANEQFF.

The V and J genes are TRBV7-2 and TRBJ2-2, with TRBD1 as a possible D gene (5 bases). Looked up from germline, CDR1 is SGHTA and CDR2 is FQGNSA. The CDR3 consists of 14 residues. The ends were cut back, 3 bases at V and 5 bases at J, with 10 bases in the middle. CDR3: CASSLQGVTGELFF. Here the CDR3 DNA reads TGTGCCAGCAGCTTGCAGGGTGTGACCGGGGAGCTGTTTTTT.